A single sample is the source of the 27 T cell receptor beta chains below, sequenced in a study of blood T cell repertoires in COVID-19. Repertoires were generated with immunoSEQ multiplex PCR, while TCRdb's copy carries only in-frame clones and drops some. This table has 190,000 or so clones, 80% to 85% appearing once. Input material: peripheral blood. Receptors were obtained from a woman of 80 years or more with COVID-19, enrolled during active disease.

The chain links TRBV19 to TRBJ1-4; 9 nucleotides line up with TRBD1. The CDR3 contains 15 residues. With 5 bases clipped from V and 5 bases from J, the junction kept 6 bases outside the gene matches. Germline loops: CDR1 LNHDA, CDR2 SQIVND (reference sequence). CDR3 loop: CASSGQGRGNEKLFF. The CDR3 coding sequence is TGTGCCAGTAGTGGACAGGGGAGGGGGAATGAAAAACTGTTTTTT.

Only one count was recorded for this clone. The rearrangement links TRBV29-1 to TRBJ1-2; tentatively, D is TRBD1 (5 bases). The CDR3 length is 11 residues. CDR1 is SQVTM and CDR2 is ANQGSEA in the germline V gene. V shed 6 bases and J shed 8 bases, with 13 bases lying between them. This chain's CDR3 is CSVHGGRGYTF. The CDR3 nucleotides read TGCAGCGTCCACGGGGGGAGGGGCTACACCTTC.

The DNA for the CDR3 is TGTGCCAGCAGGCAGGCGAGAAATCAGCCCCAGCATTTT. It encodes CASRQARNQPQHF. The chain joins TRBV6-5 to TRBJ1-5; D unclear. There are 13 residues in the CDR3. Looked up from germline, CDR1 is MNHEY and CDR2 is SVGAGI. V was pared by 6 bases and J by 4 bases, with 10 bases between.

This chain joins TRBV3-1 (or the pseudogene TRBV3-2) and TRBJ2-7, with 13 bases that match TRBD2. This CDR3 is built from 19 residues. The junction had 13 bases not matched to a gene; V was cut back by 1 base and J by 4 bases. CDR1 and CDR2 from the germline V gene are LGHDT and YNNKEL (reference sequence). CDR3 nucleotides: TGTGCCAGCAGCCAAGGATATAGACTAGCGGGAGGCCGGGAGTACGAGCAGTACTTC. Its translation: CASSQGYRLAGGREYEQYF.

The chain couples TRBV30 to TRBJ2-3; maybe TRBD2 (6 bases). This CDR3 spans 15 amino acids. Trimming pared 4 bases from V and 1 base from J, leaving 15 bases between. Germline assignment: CDR1 GTSNPN and CDR2 SVGIG (reference sequence). The CDR3 spells CAWTSVGGGTDTQYF. As DNA, the CDR3 is TGTGCCTGGACGTCGGTGGGGGGAGGCACAGATACGCAGTATTTT.

The genes are TRBV19 and TRBJ1-2, with TRBD1 matching 9 bases. V was clipped by 2 bases and J by 6 bases; unmatched bases: 1. Germline assignment: CDR1 LNHDA and CDR2 SQIVND (reference sequence). The CDR3 length is 13 residues. As DNA, the CDR3 is TGTGCCAGTAGTATAAGGGACAGGGATGGCTACACCTTC. Translation: CASSIRDRDGYTF.

The chain recombines TRBV4-2 with TRBJ1-3; D is possibly TRBD1 (5 bases). The CDR3 is 17 residues long. Germline CDR1 LGHNA, CDR2 YNFKEQ. Trimming cost V 0 bases and J 1 base, with 13 bases left between them. The CDR3: CASSQDPRTPSGNTIYF. CDR3 DNA sequence: TGTGCCAGCAGCCAAGATCCTCGGACACCTTCTGGAAACACCATATATTTT.

This clone was found many times. The chain combines TRBV27 with TRBJ1-2; D may be TRBD1 (5 bases). Germline V gene sequence: CDR1 MNHEY, CDR2 SMNVEV (reference sequence). The CDR3 is 13 residues long. V was cut by 2 bases and J by 2 bases, with 6 bases left in between. As DNA, the CDR3 is TGTGCCAGCAGTTTAGGGGGGAACTATGGCTACACCTTC. It is translated as CASSLGGNYGYTF.

This chain links TRBV6-4 with TRBJ1-2, with a tentative D call TRBD1 (6 bases). V shed 0 bases and J shed 4 bases, with 12 bases lying between them. The V gene's germline CDR1 is MRHNA and CDR2 SNTAGT. The CDR3 runs 15 residues. In nucleotides, the CDR3 is TGTGCCAGCAGTGACTCCCACAGGGTTCCCTATGGCTACACCTTC. This gives the protein CASSDSHRVPYGYTF.

V and J are TRBV6-1 and TRBJ2-4; 9 nucleotides agree with TRBD2. The CDR3 covers 18 residues. Germline loops: CDR1 MNHNS, CDR2 SASEGT. The trim removed 0 bases at V and 8 bases at J, leaving 14 bases unmatched. The CDR3 protein is CASSEAWGLAGIPHIQYF. The CDR3 nucleotides read TGTGCCAGCAGTGAAGCGTGGGGGCTAGCGGGGATCCCTCACATTCAGTACTTC.

The chain combines TRBV7-8 with TRBJ1-1, with 7 bases identical to TRBD1. Germline V gives CDR1 SGHVS, CDR2 FQNEAQ. The ends lost 1 base at V and 7 bases at J; junction bases unmatched: 3. The CDR3 runs to 13 residues. CDR3 sequence: CASSLGQGFEAFF. The DNA for the CDR3 is TGTGCCAGCAGCTTAGGACAGGGCTTTGAAGCTTTCTTT.

The V and J genes are TRBV28 and TRBJ1-5; D remains ambiguous. V dropped 3 bases and J dropped 5 bases, with 11 bases sitting between them. This CDR3 has 14 amino acids. The germline V gene encodes CDR1 MDHEN and CDR2 SYDVKM. CDR3 region: CASSLVGVYQPQHF. CDR3 DNA: TGTGCCAGCAGTTTGGTCGGGGTGTATCAGCCCCAGCATTTT.

J is TRBJ2-7 and V is TRBV5-4, with 11 positions matching TRBD1. V gave up 3 bases and J gave up 4 bases; unmatched junction bases: 9. Germline V gene sequence: CDR1 SGHNT, CDR2 YYREEE (reference sequence). The CDR3 consists of 16 residues. CDR3 sequence reads: CASSSGQGASHYEQYF. The CDR3 DNA is TGTGCCAGCAGCTCTGGACAGGGGGCGTCCCATTACGAGCAGTACTTC.

This clone came up once. The chain carries TRBV5-8 and TRBJ2-3, with D tentatively TRBD1 (6 bases). In germline, CDR1 is SGHTS, CDR2 YDEGEE. CDR3 length: 15 amino acids. With 4 bases removed from V and 2 bases from J, the gap between germline ends came to 14 bases. The CDR3 DNA reads as TGTGCCAGCAGCAAGGGACATTCCGACACAGATACGCAGTATTTT. Its protein product is CASSKGHSDTDTQYF.

The CDR3, as DNA: TGTGCCATCAGTGAACCAGGCTTCGAGCAGTACTTC. Its translation is CAISEPGFEQYF. The chain uses TRBV10-3 and TRBJ2-7; D is unclear. The V gene's germline CDR1 is ENHRY and CDR2 SYGVKD. V was trimmed by 3 bases and J by 6 bases, leaving 9 bases between them. The CDR3 consists of 12 residues.

This chain joins TRBV4-2 and TRBJ2-3, with 10 nucleotides matching TRBD2. Germline CDR1 and CDR2: LGHNA and YNFKEQ. J lost 6 bases, V lost 0 bases, and 15 bases had no gene match. There are 19 residues in the CDR3. The CDR3 DNA sequence: TGTGCCAGCAGCCAAGATAGCCAGCGGGGGGGGATCGCACGGGATACGCAGTATTTT. Its protein is CASSQDSQRGGIARDTQYF.

This clone was counted between two and nine times. The chain carries TRBV6-5 and TRBJ1-1; the D is unclear. The germline V gene has CDR1 MNHEY and CDR2 SVGAGI. V was cut by 6 bases and J by 7 bases, with 15 bases left in between. This CDR3 comprises 13 residues. In DNA form, the CDR3 reads TGTGCCAGCAGCCTCGGCGGAGGGAGTGAAGCTTTCTTT. Its translation: CASSLGGGSEAFF.

The rearrangement joins TRBV19 to TRBJ1-2; D is unresolved. V shed 1 base and J shed 1 base, with 7 bases lying between them. The germline gives CDR1 LNHDA, CDR2 SQIVND (reference sequence). The CDR3 runs to 14 residues. The CDR3 DNA reads as TGTGCCAGTAGTATAGCCCTCAGTAACTATGGCTACACCTTC. Protein sequence: CASSIALSNYGYTF.

The chain has TRBV5-1 and TRBJ2-5; 10 nucleotides agree with TRBD1. The germline gives CDR1 SGHRS, CDR2 YFSETQ. The V and J ends lost 0 bases and 3 bases, in that order; junction bases with no gene match: 5. This CDR3 has 16 amino acids. The CDR3: CASSLGTGGNEETQYF. The CDR3 region has the DNA TGCGCCAGCAGCTTGGGGACAGGGGGGAATGAAGAGACCCAGTACTTC.

This clone was recorded once. V is TRBV7-2 and J is TRBJ1-1; a weak D match, TRBD1 (6 bases). Trimming cost V 2 bases and J 4 bases, with 11 bases left between them. Germline CDR1 SGHTA, CDR2 FQGNSA. CDR3 length: 14 residues. The CDR3 DNA follows: TGTGCCAGCAGCTTAAAAGGGGGGGGCACTGAAGCTTTCTTT. Amino acids: CASSLKGGGTEAFF.

A single count supports this clone. This rearrangement joins TRBV6-5 to TRBJ2-3; maybe TRBD2 (5 bases). This CDR3 contains 13 residues. V was clipped by 9 bases and J by 2 bases, with 12 bases between them. The germline V gene encodes CDR1 MNHEY and CDR2 SVGAGI. CDR3 region: CASKPGNTDTQYF. DNA of the CDR3: TGTGCCAGTAAACCCGGGAACACAGATACGCAGTATTTT.

Regarding this clone: A read error may be the cause here, since a much bigger clone is one base away. The sample contains more than one DNA sequence encoding this CDR3. The chain is built from TRBV5-1 and TRBJ1-6; TRBD1 might be the D (5 bases). CDR1 is SGHRS and CDR2 is YFSETQ in the germline V gene. The CDR3 is made up of 16 amino acids. The CDR3 sequence is CASSPWADIENSPLHF. CDR3 nucleotides: TGCGCCAGCAGCCCATGGGCGGACATCGAGAATTCACCTCTCCACTTT.

The chain links TRBV3-1 (or the pseudogene TRBV3-2) to TRBJ2-2; 10 positions match TRBD2. With 6 bases clipped from V and 4 bases from J, the junction kept 5 bases outside the gene matches. The CDR3 covers 15 residues. The germline gives CDR1 LGHDT, CDR2 YNNKEL (reference sequence). Here the CDR3 reads CASRRGLAATGELFF. The CDR3 DNA follows: TGTGCCAGCAGACGAGGACTAGCGGCCACCGGGGAGCTGTTTTTT.

V is TRBV29-1 and J is TRBJ1-4; possibly TRBD1 for D (6 bases). Between the trimmed V and J ends, which lost 6 bases and 5 bases, there was a span of 22 bases. This CDR3 spans 16 amino acids. Germline CDR1 and CDR2: SQVTM and ANQGSEA. Here the CDR3 DNA reads TGCAGCGTCACCGGATCTTCAACAGGGATGAATGAAAAACTGTTTTTT. Its translation: CSVTGSSTGMNEKLFF.

This clone has just a few counts. This chain links TRBV5-1 with TRBJ1-6; D call uncertain. Germline-derived CDR1 and CDR2 are SGHRS and YFSETQ. The V gene lost 3 bases and the J gene lost 3 bases, with 7 bases spanning the gap. This CDR3 contains 14 residues. DNA for the CDR3: TGCGCCAGCAGCTCCCAGGACTATAATTCACCCCTCCACTTT. Its protein product is CASSSQDYNSPLHF.

The CDR3 protein is CATSLKWGVPLHF. The CDR3, as DNA: TGTGCCACCTCACTTAAATGGGGGGTCCCCCTCCACTTT. The chain is built from TRBV27 and TRBJ1-6, with D possibly TRBD1 on 5 matching bases. The CDR3 covers 13 residues. The germline gives CDR1 MNHEY, CDR2 SMNVEV (reference sequence). The ends were cut back, 10 bases at V and 13 bases at J, with 20 bases in the middle.

The J gene is TRBJ2-7, the V gene TRBV11-3; 8 positions match TRBD1. This CDR3 has 15 residues. The trim removed 2 bases at V and 2 bases at J, leaving 5 bases unmatched. CDR1 and CDR2 (germline): SGHNT, YENEEA. CDR3 coding DNA: TGTGCCAGCAGCTTAATGGGACAGGCTACCTACGAGCAGTACTTC. Encoded protein: CASSLMGQATYEQYF.